This record concerns one T cell receptor beta chain sequence. The CDR3 is made up of 14 amino acids. V shed 4 bases, J shed 8 bases, and the junction held 8 bases outside the gene matches. Germline assignment: CDR1 SEHNR and CDR2 FQNEAQ (reference sequence). Per the study methods: Amplification of reference gene primers was used by the study to estimate nucleated cell counts. The method was immunoSEQ multiplex PCR; TCRdb's version includes in-frame clones alone and lacks a portion of them. That table furnishes V, J and clone size, whereas the DNA furnished D and trimming. The sample consists of approximately 100,000 clones, around 89% of them appearing once. The data were obtained in a study of blood T cell repertoires in COVID-19. Study-wide context: The samples span acute and convalescent COVID-19 from the United States, Italy and Spain. T cells, B-cell-depleted T cells, or PBMCs provided the cDNA or gDNA that served as material.

The sample consisted of peripheral blood. The sequence came from a woman in her sixties with acute or convalescent COVID-19. The chain couples TRBV7-9 to TRBJ1-2; 9 bases match TRBD1. The CDR3 DNA is TGTGCCAGCAGCTACTCGACAGGGGGTGAAGGCTACACCTTC. This encodes CASSYSTGGEGYTF.